Following are 25 T cell receptor beta chains from one sample sequenced in a study of T cell responses to AZD1222 COVID-19 vaccine. Here immunoSEQ multiplex PCR was the method, and the copy in TCRdb shows in-frame clones only, minus some. Here the sample spans over 85,000 clones, roughly 92% being singletons. Sample: peripheral blood, taken on day 0 of AZD1222 vaccination. These receptors originate from an adult in good health.

The V gene is TRBV18, the J gene TRBJ1-5; 8 bases map to TRBD1. The CDR3 is made up of 15 amino acids. Germline V gene data show CDR1 as KGHSH and CDR2 as LQKENI. Germline trimming cut 2 bases from V and 6 bases from J; bases unmatched to any gene: 6. The CDR3 sequence: CASSPVGQGGQPQHF. The CDR3 DNA reads TGTGCCAGCTCACCAGTTGGACAGGGTGGTCAGCCCCAGCATTTT.

V is TRBV7-6 and J is TRBJ2-3; TRBD2 agrees at 10 bases. V was clipped by 6 bases and J by 2 bases; unmatched bases: 14. The germline V gene encodes CDR1 SGHVS and CDR2 FNYEAQ. The CDR3 is made up of 18 amino acids. The DNA for the CDR3 is TGTGCCAGCAGTGAAACCGCTAGCGGGGGCTTTGTCACAGATACGCAGTATTTT. This codes for CASSETASGGFVTDTQYF.

The V and J genes are TRBV6-1 and TRBJ1-3; TRBD1 matches at 10 bases. CDR1 is MNHNS and CDR2 is SASEGT in the germline V gene. After removal of 0 bases from V and 7 bases from J, the junction contained 3 bases not matched to a gene. The CDR3 spans 15 residues. CDR3: CASSEATGGVNTIYF. The CDR3 DNA is TGTGCCAGCAGTGAAGCGACAGGGGGCGTCAACACCATATATTTT.

The chain couples TRBV6-5 to TRBJ2-5, with 8 nucleotides matching TRBD2. CDR1 is MNHEY, CDR2 SVGAGI, per germline. The CDR3 is 15 residues long. The V segment lost 4 bases and the J segment 4 bases; nucleotides outside the gene matches: 8. The CDR3, as DNA: TGTGCCAGCAGTTCCCTGGGCGGGGGGCGAGAGACCCAGTACTTC. It is translated as CASSSLGGGRETQYF.

The chain couples TRBV11-2 to TRBJ2-3, with 12 nucleotides matching TRBD2. This CDR3 spans 15 amino acids. Germline V CDR1 and CDR2: SGHAT, FQNNGV. V trimming: 6 bases; J trimming: 5 bases; junction bases outside the gene matches: 6. The CDR3 here is CASRASGRALDTQYF. Written as DNA, the CDR3 is TGTGCCAGCAGGGCTAGCGGGAGGGCCTTAGATACGCAGTATTTT.

This clone has just one count. V is TRBV9 and J is TRBJ2-5, with D possibly matching TRBD1 (6 bases). The germline V gene encodes CDR1 SGDLS and CDR2 YYNGEE. The length of the CDR3 is 15 residues. V was cut by 3 bases and J by 1 base, with 13 bases left in between. This CDR3 is CASSAAGTTQETQYF. CDR3 DNA sequence: TGTGCCAGCAGCGCGGCCGGGACAACCCAAGAGACCCAGTACTTC.

The rearrangement joins TRBV30 to TRBJ1-2; D remains unclear. Germline V gives CDR1 GTSNPN, CDR2 SVGIG (reference sequence). The length of the CDR3 is 12 residues. V lost 2 bases to trimming and J lost 3 bases, with 7 bases between them. Here the CDR3 reads CAWSRGYYGYTF. CDR3 nucleotides: TGTGCCTGGAGTCGGGGTTACTATGGCTACACCTTC. The whole variable domain, filled in from reference TRBV30 and TRBJ1-2, reads SQTIHQWPATLVQPVGSPLSLECTVEGTSNPNLYWYRQAAGRGLQLLFYSVGIGQISSEVPQNLSASRPQDRQFILSSKKLLLSDSGFYLCAWSRGYYGYTFGSGTRLTVV.

J is TRBJ1-5 and V is TRBV7-9, with a possible D match to TRBD1 (5 bases). Trimming pared 2 bases from V and 3 bases from J, leaving 17 bases between. CDR3 size: 17 residues. Looked up from germline, CDR1 is SEHNR and CDR2 is FQNEAQ (reference sequence). The CDR3 nucleotides read TGTGCCAGCAGCTTATACCCGGGGGGGGTTGACAATCAGCCCCAGCATTTT. Translating gives CASSLYPGGVDNQPQHF.

The chain uses TRBV3-1 (or the pseudogene TRBV3-2) and TRBJ2-1; TRBD2 agrees at 10 bases. The CDR3 spans 13 residues. The germline CDR1 and CDR2 sequences are LGHDT and YNNKEL (reference sequence). J was trimmed by 9 bases and V by 1 base; bases with no gene match: 0. Written as DNA, the CDR3 is TGTGCCAGCAGCCAAGGGACTAGCGGTGAGCAGTTCTTC. This encodes CASSQGTSGEQFF.

The chain carries TRBV7-8 and TRBJ1-1; tentative D call: TRBD1 (5 bases). The CDR3 has 16 amino acids. Germline lookup yields CDR1 SGHVS and CDR2 FQNEAQ. The germline V and J ends were trimmed by 3 bases and 0 bases, with 14 bases remaining between them. The CDR3 DNA sequence: TGTGCCAGCAGCTTGCGGGCAGGGACCATGAACACTGAAGCTTTCTTT. It encodes CASSLRAGTMNTEAFF.

The V and J genes are TRBV5-8 and TRBJ1-6; 7 nucleotides match TRBD1. The length of the CDR3 is 17 residues. V trimming: 5 bases; J trimming: 0 bases; junction bases outside the gene matches: 8. Germline V CDR1 and CDR2: SGHTS, YDEGEE. The CDR3: CASSLLTGSSYNSPLHF. As DNA, the CDR3 is TGTGCCAGCAGTTTACTGACAGGGAGCTCCTATAATTCACCCCTCCACTTT.

This chain uses TRBV6-2 or TRBV6-3 with TRBJ1-4; TRBD1 might be the D (5 bases). Trimming cost V 0 bases and J 6 bases, with 5 bases left between them. This CDR3 is 13 amino acids long. Germline V lookup: CDR1 MNHEY, CDR2 SVGEGT. CDR3 amino acids: CASSYSGHEKLFF. The CDR3 bases are TGTGCCAGCAGTTACTCGGGGCATGAAAAACTGTTTTTT.

The rearrangement uses TRBV15 and TRBJ2-6; D is unresolved. The CDR3 sequence is 16 residues long. V was clipped by 1 base and J by 0 bases, with 7 bases between them. Germline-derived CDR1 and CDR2 are LNHNV and YYDKDF (reference sequence). The CDR3 spells CATSRGDNSGANVLTF. CDR3 nucleotide sequence: TGTGCCACCAGCAGAGGAGACAACTCTGGGGCCAACGTCCTGACTTTC. Drawing the rest from reference TRBV15 and TRBJ2-6, the complete variable domain is DAMVIQNPRYQVTQFGKPVTLSCSQTLNHNVMYWYQQKSSQAPKLLFHYYDKDFNNEADTPDNFQSRRPNTSFCFLDIRSPGLGDTAMYLCATSRGDNSGANVLTFGAGSRLTVL.

This chain uses TRBV11-2 with TRBJ1-2, with TRBD1 identical over 7 bases. V dropped 1 base and J dropped 5; count of bases not matched to a gene: 16. Looked up from germline, CDR1 is SGHAT and CDR2 is FQNNGV. CDR3 length equals 18 residues. CDR3 sequence reads: CASSLGVNRMAGGYGYTF. The CDR3 DNA reads TGTGCCAGCAGCTTAGGAGTAAACCGGATGGCAGGGGGATATGGCTACACCTTC. Variable domain in full (rest from reference TRBV11-2 and TRBJ1-2): EAGVAQSPRYKIIEKRQSVAFWCNPISGHATLYWYQQILGQGPKLLIQFQNNGVVDDSQLPKDRFSAERLKGVDSTLKIQPAKLEDSAVYLCASSLGVNRMAGGYGYTFGSGTRLTVV.

The chain links TRBV3-1 (or the pseudogene TRBV3-2) to TRBJ2-1; 12 positions agree with TRBD2. This CDR3 spans 13 amino acids. J lost 12 bases, V lost 2 bases, and 2 bases had no gene match. The germline gives CDR1 LGHDT, CDR2 YNNKEL (reference sequence). The CDR3 loop reads CASSQTSGGTQFF. The CDR3, as DNA: TGTGCCAGCAGCCAAACTAGCGGGGGGACGCAGTTCTTC.

The V and J genes are TRBV6-2 or TRBV6-3 and TRBJ2-2; D is unresolved. The V and J ends lost 4 bases and 6 bases respectively, with 15 bases between them. CDR3 length: 15 residues. Germline V gene sequence: CDR1 MNHEY, CDR2 SVGEGT. The chain's CDR3 is CASSSFKGPPGELFF. The CDR3 DNA follows: TGTGCCAGCAGTTCTTTTAAGGGTCCTCCCGGGGAGCTGTTTTTT.

The chain carries TRBV20-1 and TRBJ1-1; the D is unclear. Germline assignment: CDR1 DFQATT and CDR2 SNEGSKA (reference sequence). V was shortened by 2 bases and J by 5 bases, with 6 bases between the two germline ends. The CDR3 has 11 residues. The CDR3 is CSARWGTEAFF. Written as DNA, the CDR3 is TGCAGTGCTAGATGGGGTACTGAAGCTTTCTTT.

This clone turned up a few times. The chain is built from TRBV28 and TRBJ2-5; tentative D call: TRBD1 (5 bases). The CDR3 contains 14 residues. Germline CDR1 and CDR2: MDHEN and SYDVKM. V was trimmed by 7 bases and J by 2 bases, leaving 14 bases between them. The CDR3 nucleotides are TGTGCCAGCACCCCTGAAGGGGATCAAGAGACCCAGTACTTC. Its protein product is CASTPEGDQETQYF.

The rearrangement uses TRBV6-5 and TRBJ1-5; D ambiguous. Germline-derived CDR1 and CDR2 are MNHEY and SVGAGI. Trimming shortened V by 4 bases and J by 2 bases, and 12 bases separated the two germline ends. The CDR3 has 15 residues. This CDR3 reads CASSSDFWGNQPQHF. DNA for the CDR3: TGTGCCAGCAGTTCTGATTTTTGGGGCAATCAGCCCCAGCATTTT.

The chain couples TRBV9 to TRBJ1-5, with D hard to call. In germline, CDR1 is SGDLS, CDR2 YYNGEE. The length of the CDR3 is 15 residues. Trimming stripped 2 bases from V and 5 bases from J, with 14 bases between. The CDR3 here is CASSVEGQVHQPQHF. CDR3 DNA sequence: TGTGCCAGCAGCGTGGAAGGGCAGGTTCATCAGCCCCAGCATTTT.

The chain recombines TRBV7-3 with TRBJ2-1; possible D gene TRBD2, 6 bases. CDR3 length: 12 residues. The ends were cut back, 5 bases at V and 8 bases at J, with 10 bases in the middle. Germline CDR1 is SGHTA and CDR2 is FQGTGA. The CDR3 region has the DNA TGTGCCAGCAGCCACGGGGGATATGAGCAGTTCTTC. This translates into CASSHGGYEQFF.

This clone is a singleton in its sample. The CDR3 here is CASSEQVNTGELFF. The DNA for the CDR3 is TGTGCCAGCAGTGAACAGGTGAACACCGGGGAGCTGTTTTTT. This sequence joins TRBV6-4 and TRBJ2-2; perhaps TRBD1 as D (5 bases). V dropped 3 bases and J dropped 1 base, with 6 bases sitting between them. The V gene's germline CDR1 is MRHNA and CDR2 SNTAGT. The CDR3 is 14 amino acids.

The chain has TRBV6-5 and TRBJ2-7; tentative D call: TRBD2 (5 bases). Germline values: CDR1 MNHEY, CDR2 SVGAGI. The CDR3 covers 15 residues. Trimming took 0 bases from V and 5 from J, leaving 14 bases between them. CDR3 in amino acids: CASSYSDRGSDEQYF. CDR3 sequence (DNA): TGTGCCAGCAGTTACTCGGATCGAGGGTCGGACGAGCAGTACTTC.

The V call is TRBV6-5, the J call TRBJ1-6; TRBD1 is a possible D gene (5 bases). The CDR3 totals 13 residues. Germline values: CDR1 MNHEY, CDR2 SVGAGI. Trimming pared 6 bases from V and 5 bases from J, leaving 8 bases between. The CDR3 sequence: CASRDTNNSPLHF. CDR3 sequence (DNA): TGTGCCAGCAGGGACACCAATAATTCACCCCTCCACTTT.

The rearrangement links TRBV14 to TRBJ2-2; 9 bases match TRBD2. Germline V gene lookup returns CDR1 SGHDN and CDR2 FVKESK. The V segment lost 4 bases and the J segment 0 bases; nucleotides outside the gene matches: 3. There are 16 residues in the CDR3. CDR3 in DNA: TGTGCCAGCAGCCGGCTAGCGGGGACGAACACCGGGGAGCTGTTTTTT. This codes for CASSRLAGTNTGELFF.